A selection of T cell receptor beta chains follows, all from one sample in a study of a mutant IDH1 vaccine in newly diagnosed glioma. No cognate antigen is known for these TCRs. Some clones are missing from TCRdb's copy, which holds only in-frame ones; the method was immunoSEQ multiplex PCR. Of roughly 62,000 clones listed, 75% to 90% were seen once; the top ten hold approximately 1.9%. Here the sequenced sample was PBMCs, taken from a glioma patient whose treatment included an IDH1 peptide vaccine. The receptors stem from a man aged 40-49 years with glioma. Both conserved end residues are part of each CDR3. The D gene is left open where the match is weak. The listing skips clone size in some rows; elsewhere it reads once, few, many or a size class.

clone size,D gene,J gene,V gene,CDR3 protein,CDR3 DNA
NA,NA,TRBJ1-3,TRBV28,CASSEAGSSSGNTIYF,TGTGCCAGCAGCGAGGCGGGGTCCAGCTCTGGAAACACCATATATTTT
NA,NA,TRBJ2-7,TRBV28,CASSLPLAPVSYEQYF,TGTGCCAGCAGTTTGCCCCTAGCGCCAGTCTCCTACGAGCAGTACTTC
NA,NA,TRBJ1-2,TRBV2,CASRRVGDNYGYTF,TGTGCCAGCAGGCGTGTCGGGGATAACTATGGCTACACCTTC
NA,TRBD1,TRBJ2-1,TRBV9,CASSLEGGQGSEQFF,TGTGCCAGCAGCCTGGAGGGGGGACAGGGTAGTGAGCAGTTCTTC
NA,NA,TRBJ1-2,TRBV2,CASGGMPNYGYTF,TGTGCCAGTGGGGGTATGCCTAACTATGGCTACACCTTC
NA,NA,TRBJ2-7,TRBV2,CASSEPGQGLYEQYF,TGTGCCAGCAGTGAACCCGGCCAGGGGTTGTACGAGCAGTACTTC
medium-sized,NA,TRBJ2-7,TRBV29-1,CSARDTESYEQYF,TGCAGCGCCCGGGACACAGAATCCTACGAGCAGTACTTC
NA,NA,TRBJ1-1,TRBV6-5,CASSYKDGNTEAFF,TGTGCCAGCAGTTACAAGGACGGGAACACTGAAGCTTTCTTT
NA,TRBD1,TRBJ1-3,TRBV4-1,CASSRNTGATFSGNTIYF,TGCGCCAGCAGCCGCAATACAGGGGCCACCTTCTCTGGAAACACCATATATTTT
NA,NA,TRBJ2-3,TRBV13,CASSYPPGGVRGTQYF,TGTGCCAGCAGCTACCCCCCTGGCGGGGTGAGGGGTACGCAGTATTTT
NA,NA,TRBJ2-1,TRBV7-3,CASSRLQGAEQFF,TGTGCCAGCAGCCGTCTCCAGGGCGCTGAGCAGTTCTTC
NA,NA,TRBJ2-5,TRBV5-1,CASSLGTIRAGETQYF,TGCGCCAGCAGCTTGGGGACTATACGGGCTGGCGAGACCCAGTACTTC
NA,NA,TRBJ2-3,TRBV21-1,CASSNLGTPEGTDTQYF,TGTGCCAGCAGCAACCTTGGTACGCCGGAGGGCACAGATACGCAGTATTTT
NA,TRBD2,TRBJ2-5,TRBV6-1,CASTPGGLQETQYF,TGTGCCAGCACCCCGGGGGGGTTGCAAGAGACCCAGTACTTC
NA,NA,TRBJ2-5,TRBV18,CASSPRMGPLRDEVETQYF,TGTGCCAGCTCACCTAGGATGGGCCCGCTAAGGGATGAGGTGGAGACCCAGTACTTC
NA,TRBD1,TRBJ1-6,TRBV28,CASNTGDSNNSPLHF,TGTGCCAGCAATACAGGGGACAGTAATAATTCACCCCTCCACTTT
NA,NA,TRBJ1-2,TRBV9,CASSVGVGAQGYTF,TGTGCCAGCAGCGTAGGAGTAGGGGCACAAGGCTACACCTTC
NA,NA,TRBJ1-3,TRBV4-2,CASSRGGTWDTIYF,TGTGCCAGCAGCCGGGGGGGTACCTGGGACACCATATATTTT
NA,NA,TRBJ2-1,TRBV5-4,CASSFRMEQNYNEQFF,TGTGCCAGCAGCTTCCGGATGGAACAGAATTACAATGAGCAGTTCTTC
NA,NA,TRBJ1-2,TRBV28,CASSDQTGYTF,TGTGCCAGCAGCGACCAGACTGGCTACACCTTC
NA,NA,TRBJ2-2,TRBV2,CASIYRANTGELFF,TGTGCCAGCATATACAGGGCGAACACCGGGGAGCTGTTTTTT
few,NA,TRBJ1-1,TRBV20-1,CSARDEGEAFF,TGCAGTGCTAGAGATGAAGGGGAGGCTTTCTTT
NA,NA,TRBJ1-5,TRBV6-1,CASSPERTGQPQHF,TGTGCCAGCAGCCCCGAGAGGACGGGTCAGCCCCAGCATTTT
NA,TRBD1,TRBJ1-1,TRBV27,CASSWSGDRGVMNTEAFF,TGTGCCAGCAGTTGGTCTGGTGACAGGGGTGTTATGAACACTGAAGCTTTCTTT
NA,NA,TRBJ2-5,TRBV28,CASSLGPQETQYF,TGTGCCAGCAGTTTGGGACCGCAAGAGACCCAGTACTTC
NA,NA,TRBJ2-3,TRBV29-1,CSVEGEIGTDTQYF,TGCAGCGTTGAGGGGGAGATCGGCACAGATACGCAGTATTTT
NA,NA,TRBJ1-2,TRBV9,CASSVGGVASANYGYTF,TGTGCCAGCAGCGTAGGTGGTGTGGCATCAGCTAACTATGGCTACACCTTC
NA,TRBD2,TRBJ2-5,TRBV7-8,CASSLTGGTSSGKTQYF,TGTGCCAGCAGCCTAACGGGGGGGACTAGCTCGGGAAAGACCCAGTACTTC
few,NA,TRBJ2-3,TRBV10-3,CAISDSGGGGDTQYF,TGTGCCATCAGTGACAGCGGAGGGGGGGGAGATACGCAGTATTTT
once,TRBD2,TRBJ2-3,TRBV18,CASCLADATDTQYF,TGTGCCAGCTGTCTAGCGGATGCCACAGATACGCAGTATTTT
NA,TRBD1,TRBJ1-5,TRBV5-1,CASSRTGDQPQHF,TGCGCCAGCAGCAGGACAGGGGATCAGCCCCAGCATTTT
NA,NA,TRBJ1-1,TRBV28,CASSFPPPTYTEAFF,TGTGCCAGCAGTTTCCCCCCCCCGACCTACACTGAAGCTTTCTTT
NA,NA,TRBJ2-4,TRBV7-9,CASQGKNIQYF,TGTGCCAGCCAGGGGAAAAACATTCAGTACTTC
few,NA,TRBJ1-1,TRBV19,CASSPRGPYTEAFF,TGTGCCAGTAGTCCCCGCGGGCCATACACTGAAGCTTTCTTT
NA,NA,TRBJ2-1,TRBV5-1,CASSFSQEQFF,TGCGCCAGCAGCTTTTCGCAGGAGCAGTTCTTC